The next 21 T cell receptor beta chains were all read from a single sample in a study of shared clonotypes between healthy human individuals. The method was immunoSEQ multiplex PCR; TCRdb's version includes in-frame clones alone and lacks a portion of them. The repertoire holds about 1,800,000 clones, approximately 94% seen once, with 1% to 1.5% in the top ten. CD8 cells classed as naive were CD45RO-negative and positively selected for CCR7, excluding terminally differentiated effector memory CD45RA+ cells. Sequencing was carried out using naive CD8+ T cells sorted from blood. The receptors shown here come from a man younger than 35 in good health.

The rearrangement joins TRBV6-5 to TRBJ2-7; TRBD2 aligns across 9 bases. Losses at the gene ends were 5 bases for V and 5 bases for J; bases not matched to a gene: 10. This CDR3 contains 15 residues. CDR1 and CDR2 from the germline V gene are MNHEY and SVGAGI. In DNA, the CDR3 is TGTGCCAGCAGTCCAACCATAGCGGGGGCGGACGAGCAGTACTTC. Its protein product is CASSPTIAGADEQYF.

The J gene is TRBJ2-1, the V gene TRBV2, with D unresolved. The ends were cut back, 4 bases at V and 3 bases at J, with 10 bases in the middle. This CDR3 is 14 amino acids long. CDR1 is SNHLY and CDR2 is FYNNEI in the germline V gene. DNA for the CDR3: TGTGCCAGCAGTGTGGAGCAGCTCTACAATGAGCAGTTCTTC. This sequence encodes CASSVEQLYNEQFF.

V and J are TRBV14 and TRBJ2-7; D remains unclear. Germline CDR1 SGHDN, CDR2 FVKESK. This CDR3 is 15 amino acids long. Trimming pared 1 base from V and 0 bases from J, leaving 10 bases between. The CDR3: CASSQGSHSSYEQYF. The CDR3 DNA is TGTGCCAGCAGCCAAGGAAGTCATAGCTCCTACGAGCAGTACTTC.

DNA for the CDR3: TGTGCCAGCAGCTCGGGACAGAGCCTCTATGGCTACACCTTC. Encoded protein: CASSSGQSLYGYTF. The chain recombines TRBV5-4 with TRBJ1-2; TRBD1 agrees at 7 bases. This CDR3 region has 14 residues. The J segment lost 4 bases and the V segment lost 3 bases, leaving 6 bases of the junction unmatched. Germline V lookup: CDR1 SGHNT, CDR2 YYREEE (reference sequence).

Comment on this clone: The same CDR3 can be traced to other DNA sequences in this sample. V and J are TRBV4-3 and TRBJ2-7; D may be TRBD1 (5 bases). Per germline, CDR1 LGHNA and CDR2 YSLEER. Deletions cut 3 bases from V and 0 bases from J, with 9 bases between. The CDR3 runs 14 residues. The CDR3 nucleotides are TGCGCCAGCAGCCAGGGGCCGAGCTCCTACGAGCAGTACTTC. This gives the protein CASSQGPSSYEQYF.

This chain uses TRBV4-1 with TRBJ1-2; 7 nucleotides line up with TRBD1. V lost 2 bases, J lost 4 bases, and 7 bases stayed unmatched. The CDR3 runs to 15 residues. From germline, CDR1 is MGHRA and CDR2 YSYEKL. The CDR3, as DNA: TGCGCCAGCAGCCAAATGCCTGCAGGGGGCTATGGCTACACCTTC. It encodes CASSQMPAGGYGYTF.

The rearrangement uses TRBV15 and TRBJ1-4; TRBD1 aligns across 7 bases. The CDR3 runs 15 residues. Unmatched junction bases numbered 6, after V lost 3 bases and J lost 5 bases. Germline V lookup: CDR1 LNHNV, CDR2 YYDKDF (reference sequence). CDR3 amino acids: CATSREKTGNEKLFF. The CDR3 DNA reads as TGTGCCACCAGCAGGGAAAAGACAGGGAATGAAAAACTGTTTTTT. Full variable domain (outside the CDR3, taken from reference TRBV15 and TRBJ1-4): DAMVIQNPRYQVTQFGKPVTLSCSQTLNHNVMYWYQQKSSQAPKLLFHYYDKDFNNEADTPDNFQSRRPNTSFCFLDIRSPGLGDTAMYLCATSREKTGNEKLFFGSGTQLSVL.

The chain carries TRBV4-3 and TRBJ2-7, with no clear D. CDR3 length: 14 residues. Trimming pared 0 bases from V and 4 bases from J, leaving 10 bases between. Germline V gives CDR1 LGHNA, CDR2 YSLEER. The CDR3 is CASSQDRHGYEQYF. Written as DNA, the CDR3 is TGCGCCAGCAGCCAAGATAGACACGGATACGAGCAGTACTTC.

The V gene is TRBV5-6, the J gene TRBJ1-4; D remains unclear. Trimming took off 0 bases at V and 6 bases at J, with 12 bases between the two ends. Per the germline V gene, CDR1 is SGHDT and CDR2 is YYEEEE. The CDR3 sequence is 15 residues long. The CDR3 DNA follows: TGTGCCAGCAGCTTGGCGGTGCAGACCCATGAAAAACTGTTTTTT. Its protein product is CASSLAVQTHEKLFF.

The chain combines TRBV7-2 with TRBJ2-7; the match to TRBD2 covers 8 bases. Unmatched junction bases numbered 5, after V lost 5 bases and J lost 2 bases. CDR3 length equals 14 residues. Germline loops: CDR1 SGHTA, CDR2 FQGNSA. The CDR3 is CASSEGLDAYEQYF. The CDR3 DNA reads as TGTGCCAGCAGCGAGGGACTAGACGCCTACGAGCAGTACTTC.

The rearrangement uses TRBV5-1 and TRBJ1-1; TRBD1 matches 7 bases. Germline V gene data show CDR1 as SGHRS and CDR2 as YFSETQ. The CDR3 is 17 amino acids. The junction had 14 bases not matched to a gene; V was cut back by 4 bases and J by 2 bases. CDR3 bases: TGCGCCAGCAGCCTAGGCTACGGGACAGCGATTAACACTGAAGCTTTCTTT. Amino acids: CASSLGYGTAINTEAFF.

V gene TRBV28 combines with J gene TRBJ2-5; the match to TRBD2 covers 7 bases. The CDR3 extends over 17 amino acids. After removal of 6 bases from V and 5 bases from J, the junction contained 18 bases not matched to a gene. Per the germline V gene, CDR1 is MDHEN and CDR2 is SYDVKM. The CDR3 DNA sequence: TGTGCCAGCAGCCCAACCCTACTAGCGCACCCATTGGAGACCCAGTACTTC. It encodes CASSPTLLAHPLETQYF.

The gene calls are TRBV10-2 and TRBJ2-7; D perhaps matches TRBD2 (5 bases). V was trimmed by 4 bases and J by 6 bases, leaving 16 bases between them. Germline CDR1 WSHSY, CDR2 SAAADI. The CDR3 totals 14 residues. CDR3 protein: CASSVSASSSEQYF. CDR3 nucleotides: TGCGCCAGCAGTGTGAGTGCCTCTAGCTCCGAGCAGTACTTC.

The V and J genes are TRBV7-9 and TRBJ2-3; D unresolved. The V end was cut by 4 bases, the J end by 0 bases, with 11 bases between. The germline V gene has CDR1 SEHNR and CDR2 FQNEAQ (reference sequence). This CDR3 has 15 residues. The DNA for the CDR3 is TGTGCCAGCAGCTCGGATGTACTGAGCACAGATACGCAGTATTTT. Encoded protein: CASSSDVLSTDTQYF.

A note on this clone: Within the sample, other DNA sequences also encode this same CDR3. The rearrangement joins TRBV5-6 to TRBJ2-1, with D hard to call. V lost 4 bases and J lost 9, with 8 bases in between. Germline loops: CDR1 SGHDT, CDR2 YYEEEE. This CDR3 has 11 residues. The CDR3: CASSLGSEQFF. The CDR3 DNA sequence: TGTGCCAGCAGCCTCGGCAGTGAGCAGTTCTTC.

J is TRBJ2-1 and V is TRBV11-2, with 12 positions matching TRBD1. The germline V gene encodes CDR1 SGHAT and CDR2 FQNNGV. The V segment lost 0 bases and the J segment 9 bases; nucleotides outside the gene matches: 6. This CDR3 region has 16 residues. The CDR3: CASSLEVGTGGSEQFF. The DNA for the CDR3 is TGTGCCAGCAGCTTAGAAGTCGGGACAGGGGGCAGTGAGCAGTTCTTC. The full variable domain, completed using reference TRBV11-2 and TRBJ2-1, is EAGVAQSPRYKIIEKRQSVAFWCNPISGHATLYWYQQILGQGPKLLIQFQNNGVVDDSQLPKDRFSAERLKGVDSTLKIQPAKLEDSAVYLCASSLEVGTGGSEQFFGPGTRLTVL.

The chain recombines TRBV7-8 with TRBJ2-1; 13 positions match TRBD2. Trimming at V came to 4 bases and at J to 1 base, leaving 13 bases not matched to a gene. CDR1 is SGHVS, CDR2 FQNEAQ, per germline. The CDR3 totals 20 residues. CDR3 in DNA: TGTGCCAGCAGCTCATATCCCGGGACTAGCGGGACGGCGTCCTACAATGAGCAGTTCTTC. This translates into CASSSYPGTSGTASYNEQFF.

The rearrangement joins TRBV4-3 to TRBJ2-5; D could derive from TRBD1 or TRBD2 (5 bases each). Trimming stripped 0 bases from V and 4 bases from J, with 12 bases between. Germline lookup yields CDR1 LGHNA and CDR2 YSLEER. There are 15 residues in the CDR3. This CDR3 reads CASSQDPGLGETQYF. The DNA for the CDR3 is TGCGCCAGCAGCCAAGATCCGGGGCTAGGAGAGACCCAGTACTTC.

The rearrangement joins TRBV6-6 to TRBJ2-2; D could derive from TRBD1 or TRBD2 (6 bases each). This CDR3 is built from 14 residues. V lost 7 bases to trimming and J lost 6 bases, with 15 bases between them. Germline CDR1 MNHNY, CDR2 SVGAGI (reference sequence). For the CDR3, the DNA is TGTGCCAGCACCGATTCTAGGGGGGCCGGGGAGCTGTTTTTT. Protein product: CASTDSRGAGELFF.

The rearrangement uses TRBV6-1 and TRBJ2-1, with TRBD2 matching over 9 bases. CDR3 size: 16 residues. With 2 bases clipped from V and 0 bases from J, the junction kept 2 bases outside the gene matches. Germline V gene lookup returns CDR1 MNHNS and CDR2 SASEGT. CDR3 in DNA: TGTGCCAGCAGTGAATATAGCGGGGGCTCCTACAATGAGCAGTTCTTC. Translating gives CASSEYSGGSYNEQFF.

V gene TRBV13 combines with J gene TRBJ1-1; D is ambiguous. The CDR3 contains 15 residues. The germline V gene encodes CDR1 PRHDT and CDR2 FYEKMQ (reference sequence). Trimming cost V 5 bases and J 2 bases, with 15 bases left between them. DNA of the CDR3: TGTGCCAGCAGCGATTCCCTCCACAGCAACACTGAAGCTTTCTTT. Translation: CASSDSLHSNTEAFF.